This T cell receptor (beta chain) came from a study of blood T cell repertoires in COVID-19. At the level of the study: The United States, Italy and Spain supplied acute and convalescent COVID-19 samples.

Per the authors' pipeline: Amplified reference gene primers provided the basis for estimating nucleated cell counts. The repertoire was sequenced with immunoSEQ multiplex PCR; TCRdb's copy has only in-frame clones and lacks some. V and J calls and clone size are copied from that table; D and trimming were computed from the DNA. The table has about 190,000 clones, about 81% seen once; the top ten hold 6.5% to 9.5%. Germline lookup yields CDR1 LNHDA and CDR2 SQIVND (reference sequence). The CDR3 spans 13 residues. Trimming left V 3 bases short and J 6 bases short, with 11 bases between. The sequence derives from a woman aged 60-75 years with COVID-19, enrolled during active disease. The chain employs TRBV19 and TRBJ1-2; D gene uncertain. The specimen sequenced was peripheral blood. In nucleotides, the CDR3 is TGTGCCAGTAGTATTAGCTGGGGAGATGGCTACACCTTC. This gives the protein CASSISWGDGYTF. Full variable domain (outside the CDR3, taken from reference TRBV19 and TRBJ1-2): DGGITQSPKYLFRKEGQNVTLSCEQNLNHDAMYWYRQDPGQGLRLIYYSQIVNDFQKGDIAEGYSVSREKKESFPLTVTSAQKNPTAFYLCASSISWGDGYTFGSGTRLTVV.